This T cell receptor beta chain was identified during a study of blood T cell repertoires in COVID-19. Overall study: Sites across the United States, Italy and Spain contributed samples from acute and convalescent COVID-19. PBMCs, B-cell-depleted T cells, or T cells were the source of the cDNA or gDNA that made up the material.

The CDR3 is 15 residues long. Trimming cost V 5 bases and J 8 bases; bases outside gene matches: 9. Germline lookup yields CDR1 MNHEY and CDR2 SMNVEV (reference sequence). The authors' processing: Reference gene primer amplification gave estimated nucleated cell counts. Assay used: immunoSEQ multiplex PCR; TCRdb lists only in-frame clones, some missing. V, J and clone size are taken as reported in that table, and D and trimming were inferred from the DNA itself. The table shows approximately 97,000 clones, with 78% occurring only once. The specimen was peripheral blood. The sequence derives from a man aged 60 to 75 with active or convalescent COVID-19. The J gene is TRBJ1-2, the V gene TRBV27; TRBD1 matches 12 bases. The CDR3 loop is CASSTRDRGRQGYTF. DNA of the CDR3: TGTGCCAGCAGTACACGGGACAGGGGGCGACAAGGCTACACCTTC.